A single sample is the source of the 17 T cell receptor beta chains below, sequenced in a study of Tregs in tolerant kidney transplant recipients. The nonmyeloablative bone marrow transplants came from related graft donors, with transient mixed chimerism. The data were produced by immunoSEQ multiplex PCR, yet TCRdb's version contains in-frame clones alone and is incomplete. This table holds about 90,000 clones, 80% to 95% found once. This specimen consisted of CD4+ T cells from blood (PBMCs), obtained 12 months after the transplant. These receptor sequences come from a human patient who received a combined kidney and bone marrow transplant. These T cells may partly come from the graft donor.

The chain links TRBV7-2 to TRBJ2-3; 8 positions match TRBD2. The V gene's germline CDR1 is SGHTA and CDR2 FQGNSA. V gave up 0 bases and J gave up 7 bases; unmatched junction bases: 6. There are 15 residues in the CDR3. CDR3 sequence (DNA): TGTGCCAGCAGCTTAGCGAGGGCTAGCGGGTATACGCAGTATTTT. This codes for CASSLARASGYTQYF.

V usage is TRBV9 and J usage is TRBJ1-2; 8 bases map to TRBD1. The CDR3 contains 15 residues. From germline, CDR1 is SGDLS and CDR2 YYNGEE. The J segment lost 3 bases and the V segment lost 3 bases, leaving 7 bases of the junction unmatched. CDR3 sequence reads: CASSAKQGDHYGYTF. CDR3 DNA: TGTGCCAGCAGCGCCAAACAGGGGGATCACTATGGCTACACCTTC.

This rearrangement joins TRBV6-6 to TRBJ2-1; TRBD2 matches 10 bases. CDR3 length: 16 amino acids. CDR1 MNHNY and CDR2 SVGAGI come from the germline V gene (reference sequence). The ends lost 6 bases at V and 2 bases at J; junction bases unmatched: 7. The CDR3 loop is CASRGRAGGTYNEQFF. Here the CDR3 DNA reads TGTGCCAGCAGAGGCAGAGCGGGAGGGACCTACAATGAGCAGTTCTTC.

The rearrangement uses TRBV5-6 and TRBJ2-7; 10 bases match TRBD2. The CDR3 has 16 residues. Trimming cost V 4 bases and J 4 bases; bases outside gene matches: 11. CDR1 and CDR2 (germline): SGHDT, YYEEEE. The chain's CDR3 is CASSPLSSGLAYEQYF. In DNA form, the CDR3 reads TGTGCCAGCAGCCCACTCTCGTCGGGACTAGCGTACGAGCAGTACTTC.

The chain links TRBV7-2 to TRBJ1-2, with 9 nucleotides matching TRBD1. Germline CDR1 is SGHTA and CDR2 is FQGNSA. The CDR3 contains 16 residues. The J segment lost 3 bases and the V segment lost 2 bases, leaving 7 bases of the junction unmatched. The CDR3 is CASSLSRDREYYGYTF. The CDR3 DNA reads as TGTGCCAGCAGCTTATCCCGGGACAGGGAGTACTATGGCTACACCTTC.

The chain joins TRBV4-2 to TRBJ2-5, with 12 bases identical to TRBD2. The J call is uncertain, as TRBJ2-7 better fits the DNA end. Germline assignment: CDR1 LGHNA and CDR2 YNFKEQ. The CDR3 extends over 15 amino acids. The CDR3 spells CASSQGLAGAYEQYF. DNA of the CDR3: TGTGCCAGCAGCCAAGGACTAGCGGGGGCCTACGAGCAGTACTTC.

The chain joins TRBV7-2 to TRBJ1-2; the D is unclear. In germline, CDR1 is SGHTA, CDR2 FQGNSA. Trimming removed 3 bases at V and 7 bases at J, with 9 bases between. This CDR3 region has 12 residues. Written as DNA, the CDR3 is TGTGCCAGCAGCTTTCGATCGGGTGGCTACACCTTC. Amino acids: CASSFRSGGYTF.

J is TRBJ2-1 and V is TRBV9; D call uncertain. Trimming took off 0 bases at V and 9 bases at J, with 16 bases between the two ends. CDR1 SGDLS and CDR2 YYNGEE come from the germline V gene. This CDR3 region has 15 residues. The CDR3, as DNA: TGTGCCAGCAGCGTAGTAGACTCTCATTACGTTGAGCAGTTCTTC. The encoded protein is CASSVVDSHYVEQFF.

CDR3 in amino acids: CASSFGATGNTIYF. The CDR3 DNA reads TGTGCCAGCAGCTTTGGAGCCACTGGAAACACCATATATTTT. This rearrangement joins TRBV5-4 to TRBJ1-3, with D uncertain. Trimming took off 2 bases at V and 2 bases at J, with 8 bases between the two ends. This CDR3 contains 14 residues. The germline V gene encodes CDR1 SGHNT and CDR2 YYREEE (reference sequence).

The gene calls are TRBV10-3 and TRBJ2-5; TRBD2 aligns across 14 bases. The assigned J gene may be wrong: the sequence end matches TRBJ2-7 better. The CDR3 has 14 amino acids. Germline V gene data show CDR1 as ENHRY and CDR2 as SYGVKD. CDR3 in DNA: TGTGCCATCAGTTGGACTAGCGGGGGGTACGAGCAGTACTTC. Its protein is CAISWTSGGYEQYF.

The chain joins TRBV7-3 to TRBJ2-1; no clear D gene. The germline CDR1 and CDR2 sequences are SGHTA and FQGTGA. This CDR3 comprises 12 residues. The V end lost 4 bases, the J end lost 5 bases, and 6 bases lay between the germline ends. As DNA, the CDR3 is TGTGCCAGCAGCTCCGGTCACAATGAGCAGTTCTTC. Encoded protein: CASSSGHNEQFF.

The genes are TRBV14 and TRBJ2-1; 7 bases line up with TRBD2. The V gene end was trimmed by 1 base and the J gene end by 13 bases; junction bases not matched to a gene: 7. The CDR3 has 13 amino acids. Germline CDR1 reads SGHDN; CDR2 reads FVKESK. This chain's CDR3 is CASSQVRGVRQFF. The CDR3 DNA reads TGTGCCAGCAGCCAAGTTCGGGGGGTGAGACAGTTCTTC.

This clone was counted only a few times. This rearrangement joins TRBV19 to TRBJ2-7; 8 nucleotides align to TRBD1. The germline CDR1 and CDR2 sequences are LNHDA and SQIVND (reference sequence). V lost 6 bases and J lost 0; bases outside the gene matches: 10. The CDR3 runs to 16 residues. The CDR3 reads CASSQPGQANSYEQYF. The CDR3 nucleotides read TGTGCCAGTAGCCAGCCGGGACAGGCAAACTCCTACGAGCAGTACTTC.

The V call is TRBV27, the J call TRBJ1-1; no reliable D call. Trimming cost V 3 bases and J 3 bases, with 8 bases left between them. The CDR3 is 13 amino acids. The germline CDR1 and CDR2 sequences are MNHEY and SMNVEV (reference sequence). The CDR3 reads CASSFGGDTEAFF. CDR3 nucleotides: TGTGCCAGCAGTTTTGGAGGCGACACTGAAGCTTTCTTT.

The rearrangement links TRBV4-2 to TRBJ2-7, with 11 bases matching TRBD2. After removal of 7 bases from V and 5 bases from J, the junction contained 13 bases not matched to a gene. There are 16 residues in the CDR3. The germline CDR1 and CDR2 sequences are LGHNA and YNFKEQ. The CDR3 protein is CASTRGVAGGMDEQYF. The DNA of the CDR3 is TGTGCCAGCACCCGAGGGGTAGCGGGAGGGATGGACGAGCAGTACTTC.

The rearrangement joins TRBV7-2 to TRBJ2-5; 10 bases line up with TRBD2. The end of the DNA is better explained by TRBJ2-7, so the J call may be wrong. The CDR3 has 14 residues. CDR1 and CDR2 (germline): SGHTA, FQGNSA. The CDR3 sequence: CASSSLAGPYEQYF. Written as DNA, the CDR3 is TGTGCCAGCAGCTCACTAGCGGGACCGTACGAGCAGTACTTC.

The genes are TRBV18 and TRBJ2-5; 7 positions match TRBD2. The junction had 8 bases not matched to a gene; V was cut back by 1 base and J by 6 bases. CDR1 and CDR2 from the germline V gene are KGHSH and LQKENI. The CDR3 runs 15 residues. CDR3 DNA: TGTGCCAGCTCACCACTCGGACTAGAGGCAAAGACCCAGTACTTC. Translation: CASSPLGLEAKTQYF.